A selection of T cell receptor beta chains follows, all from one sample in a study of shared clonotypes between healthy human individuals. Sequenced by immunoSEQ multiplex PCR; TCRdb stores in-frame clones only, minus some. The data show about 380,000 clones, with around 96% seen just once and 0.32% held by the top ten. Sequencing input: memory CD8+ T cells sorted from blood. The receptors come from a young man in good health. Both conserved end residues are part of each CDR3. The D gene is left open where the match is weak. Clone sizes are given selectively: once, few, many, or a class where the clone is expanded.

>TRBV28|once|TRBD1|TRBJ1-1
CASGTGLNTEAFF
TGTGCCAGCGGGACAGGGTTGAACACTGAAGCTTTCTTT
>TRBV19|.|.|TRBJ2-2
CASSNPRWRAGELFF
TGTGCCAGTAGTAACCCTCGGTGGAGGGCTGGGGAGCTGTTTTTT
>TRBV18|.|.|TRBJ1-5
CASSPQGNRPQHF
TGTGCCAGCTCACCACAGGGCAATCGGCCCCAGCATTTT
>TRBV13|.|.|TRBJ2-2
CASSSQSDPKTGLFF
TGTGCCAGCAGCTCTCAGTCGGATCCCAAGACCGGGCTGTTTTTT
>TRBV10-3|.|TRBD1|TRBJ2-4
CAIKVATLLGQGVDIQYF
TGTGCCATCAAAGTAGCCACTCTGCTCGGACAGGGGGTGGACATTCAGTACTTC
>TRBV9|.|TRBD2|TRBJ2-6
CASSPRTSGSSGANVLTF
TGTGCCAGCAGCCCCCGGACTAGCGGAAGCTCTGGGGCCAACGTCCTGACTTTC
>TRBV6-1|.|.|TRBJ2-7
CASSDRDGVHEQYF
TGTGCCAGCAGTGATCGGGACGGTGTCCACGAGCAGTACTTC
>TRBV6-5|.|TRBD2|TRBJ2-3
CASSGLAGPTDTQYF
TGTGCCAGCAGCGGACTAGCGGGACCCACAGATACGCAGTATTTT
>TRBV7-9|.|TRBD2|TRBJ2-1
CASSFYLAGGNKQFF
TGTGCCAGCAGCTTCTATCTAGCGGGAGGCAATAAGCAGTTCTTC
>TRBV28|.|.|TRBJ2-7
CASSFARAEPSYEQYF
TGTGCCAGCAGTTTTGCTAGGGCGGAGCCCTCCTACGAGCAGTACTTC
>TRBV27|.|.|TRBJ2-1
CASSLAAGQTYNEQFF
TGTGCCAGCAGTTTAGCGGCCGGACAGACTTACAATGAGCAGTTCTTC
>TRBV29-1|.|TRBD2|TRBJ2-1
CSVVGLGINEQFF
TGCAGCGTTGTAGGACTAGGTATCAATGAGCAGTTCTTC
>TRBV7-8|few|.|TRBJ2-2
CASSLELATTGELFF
TGTGCCAGCAGCTTAGAACTAGCAACCACCGGGGAGCTGTTTTTT
>TRBV10-3|once|.|TRBJ2-7
CAISDQSEQYF
TGTGCCATCAGTGACCAATCAGAGCAGTACTTC
>TRBV30|.|.|TRBJ2-3
CAWSVASDTQYF
TGTGCCTGGAGTGTAGCGTCAGATACGCAGTATTTT
>TRBV6-1|.|TRBD2|TRBJ2-7
CASGASGRVYEQYF
TGTGCCAGCGGCGCTAGCGGGAGGGTTTACGAGCAGTACTTC
>TRBV30|once|.|TRBJ2-7
CAWSDNSYEQYF
TGTGCCTGGAGTGACAACTCCTACGAGCAGTACTTC
>TRBV28|.|TRBD2|TRBJ2-1
CASSSPSGSSYNEQFF
TGTGCCAGCAGTTCCCCTAGCGGGAGCTCCTACAATGAGCAGTTCTTC
>TRBV10-3|.|.|TRBJ2-1
CAISPSTLTANEQFF
TGTGCCATCAGTCCGTCGACTCTAACCGCGAATGAGCAGTTCTTC
>TRBV7-8|.|.|TRBJ2-7
CASSLDPSEYEQYF
TGTGCCAGCAGCTTAGATCCTAGCGAGTACGAGCAGTACTTC
>TRBV7-9|.|.|TRBJ1-2
CAIDTKNYGYTF
TGTGCCATAGACACCAAGAACTATGGCTACACCTTC
>TRBV28|.|.|TRBJ2-3
CASSSLVDTQYF
TGTGCCAGCAGTTCCCTCGTGGATACGCAGTATTTT
>TRBV11-2|.|TRBD2|TRBJ2-1
CASKGTSGMVPYNEQFF
TGTGCCAGCAAAGGGACTAGCGGGATGGTCCCCTACAATGAGCAGTTCTTC
>TRBV7-2|.|.|TRBJ1-2
CASSFRPNYGYTF
TGTGCCAGCAGCTTTCGGCCTAACTATGGCTACACCTTC
>TRBV2|.|TRBD2|TRBJ2-1
CASSGESLAGRSNEQFF
TGTGCCAGCAGTGGGGAATCACTAGCGGGAAGGTCCAATGAGCAGTTCTTC
>TRBV29-1|.|.|TRBJ1-1
CSAEAGTQAFF
TGCAGCGCCGAGGCAGGGACTCAAGCTTTCTTT
>TRBV6-1|.|TRBD1|TRBJ1-5
CASVTDRGRSQPQHF
TGTGCCAGCGTAACCGACAGGGGACGAAGTCAGCCCCAGCATTTT
>TRBV5-8|.|TRBD1|TRBJ2-3
CASSLRDRGLHYTDTQYF
TGTGCCAGCAGCTTGAGGGACAGGGGGCTCCACTACACAGATACGCAGTATTTT
>TRBV6-6|.|.|TRBJ1-3
CASRSGDSGNTIYF
TGTGCCAGCAGATCAGGGGACTCTGGAAACACCATATATTTT
>TRBV5-1|.|TRBD2|TRBJ2-7
CASSRGGGRYEQYF
TGCGCCAGCAGCCGGGGCGGGGGACGGTACGAGCAGTACTTC
>TRBV9|.|.|TRBJ2-1
CASSVAPSYDEQFF
TGTGCCAGCAGCGTAGCGCCCAGTTACGATGAGCAGTTCTTC
>TRBV6-4|once|.|TRBJ2-1
CASSDSRVNEQFF
TGTGCCAGCAGTGACTCGAGGGTCAATGAGCAGTTCTTC
>TRBV4-1|.|.|TRBJ2-3
CASSQGRGGTDTQYF
TGCGCCAGCAGCCAAGGAAGGGGTGGCACAGATACGCAGTATTTT
>TRBV29-1|.|.|TRBJ2-7
CSVMRGASYEQYF
TGCAGCGTCATGAGGGGGGCCTCCTACGAGCAGTACTTC
>TRBV6-5|.|.|TRBJ1-5
CASSYLKGQPQHF
TGTGCCAGCAGTTACCTCAAGGGTCAGCCCCAGCATTTT
>TRBV9|.|.|TRBJ2-7
CASSGHLGNEQYF
TGTGCCAGCAGCGGACACCTAGGGAACGAGCAGTACTTC
>TRBV27|.|TRBD1|TRBJ2-5
CASSLADRGETQYF
TGTGCCAGCAGTTTAGCGGACAGGGGAGAGACCCAGTACTTC
>TRBV7-9|.|TRBD1|TRBJ1-1
CASTSRLFGPDRGEAFF
TGTGCCAGCACCTCTCGCCTATTTGGGCCAGACAGGGGTGAAGCTTTCTTT
>TRBV28|.|.|TRBJ1-2
CASSKTANYGYTF
TGTGCCAGCAGCAAGACAGCTAACTATGGCTACACCTTC
>TRBV29-1|.|.|TRBJ2-2
CSVGLVGAGELFF
TGCAGCGTTGGGTTGGTGGGAGCCGGGGAGCTGTTTTTT
>TRBV2|.|TRBD1|TRBJ2-2
CASSESRGRNIGELFF
TGTGCCAGCAGTGAATCCAGGGGGCGCAACATCGGGGAGCTGTTTTTT
>TRBV28|.|TRBD1|TRBJ1-5
CASSFGTGPQHF
TGTGCCAGCAGTTTTGGGACAGGGCCCCAGCATTTT
>TRBV7-2|.|.|TRBJ2-1
CASSQDGRDEQFF
TGTGCCAGCAGCCAGGACGGGCGGGATGAGCAGTTCTTC
>TRBV30|once|TRBD1|TRBJ1-3
CAWSVPTARQGASVSGNTIYF
TGTGCCTGGAGTGTACCTACAGCGAGACAGGGGGCTTCGGTCTCTGGAAACACCATATATTTT
>TRBV19|.|.|TRBJ1-1
CASSRGLNTEAFF
TGTGCCAGTAGTCGAGGGTTGAACACTGAAGCTTTCTTT
>TRBV9|.|.|TRBJ2-5
CASSVVAGAETQYF
TGTGCCAGCAGCGTAGTTGCAGGTGCAGAGACCCAGTACTTC
>TRBV18|once|.|TRBJ2-3
CASSLDRTDTQYF
TGTGCCAGCTCGCTTGACCGCACAGATACGCAGTATTTT
>TRBV20-1|.|.|TRBJ2-7
CSARVDEQYF
TGCAGTGCTAGAGTGGACGAGCAGTACTTC
>TRBV27|.|TRBD2|TRBJ2-3
CASSSYPITSGSADTQYF
TGTGCCAGCAGTTCCTACCCAATAACTAGCGGGAGCGCAGATACGCAGTATTTT
>TRBV27|.|TRBD1|TRBJ2-7
CASHRGREQYF
TGTGCCAGCCACAGGGGGCGGGAGCAGTACTTC
>TRBV30|.|.|TRBJ1-4
CAWSATNEKLFF
TGTGCCTGGAGTGCAACTAATGAAAAACTGTTTTTT
>TRBV10-3|.|.|TRBJ2-3
CAIRTFTDTQYF
TGTGCCATAAGGACTTTCACAGATACGCAGTATTTT
>TRBV28|.|.|TRBJ2-1
CASSPNRVRRFF
TGTGCCAGCAGTCCAAACAGGGTACGTCGGTTCTTC
>TRBV19|.|.|TRBJ2-3
CASSIPASGTDTQYF
TGTGCCAGTAGTATTCCCGCTAGCGGCACAGATACGCAGTATTTT
>TRBV28|.|.|TRBJ2-3
CASSDILTDTQYF
TGTGCCAGCAGTGATATCCTTACAGATACGCAGTATTTT
>TRBV5-1|.|TRBD2|TRBJ2-7
CASSPGLSLSNYEQYF
TGCGCCAGCAGCCCGGGACTATCTCTATCCAACTACGAGCAGTACTTC
>TRBV20-1|.|.|TRBJ2-5
CSALPQETQYF
TGCAGTGCACTTCCACAAGAGACCCAGTACTTC
>TRBV7-6|.|.|TRBJ2-3
CASSLTGDTQYF
TGTGCCAGCAGCTTAACAGGAGATACGCAGTATTTT
>TRBV27|.|TRBD2|TRBJ2-2
CVIREGGELFF
TGTGTCATTCGGGAGGGCGGGGAGCTGTTTTTT